The source of this TCR beta chain is a study of T cell changes during pregnancy in multiple sclerosis. The V gene's germline CDR1 is MNHNY and CDR2 SVGAGI (reference sequence). The J segment lost 2 bases and the V segment lost 6 bases, leaving 3 bases of the junction unmatched. The CDR3 length is 14 residues. Here immunoSEQ multiplex PCR was the method, and the copy in TCRdb shows in-frame clones only, minus some. The sample lists some 100,000 clones; more than 90% were seen once. This chain joins TRBV6-6 and TRBJ2-7; 11 bases are a match to TRBD2. Sequences were derived from peripheral blood, sampled in the second trimester of pregnancy. The receptor's source is a female donor with multiple sclerosis, enrolled in a pregnancy study. The CDR3 DNA reads as TGTGCCAGCAGCAGGGGACTAGCGGCCTACGAGCAGTACTTC. As protein: CASSRGLAAYEQYF.